This T cell receptor (beta chain) is drawn from a study of blood T cells in healthy people across ages. Whole-study findings and limits: It was held that the diversity estimates obtained from one million T cells were underestimates.

Then a second PCR, running roughly 6 to 11 cycles, was carried out with a sample-barcoded 5' primer and a J-beta primer mix. TCRdb analysed the 5' RACE reads with MiXCR anew, one entry per CDR3 protein. The data contain more than 700,000 distinct CDR3 sequences, 53% of them singletons. Donors were healthy Caucasian individuals from Russia aged roughly 6 to 90. The V gene end was trimmed by 5 bases and the J gene end by 5 bases; junction bases not matched to a gene: 8. The germline gives CDR1 SGHTA, CDR2 FQGNSA. CDR3 length equals 14 residues. Of note for this clonotype: Its antigen is unknown.

The TCR was taken from a man older than 75 in good health. Material: blood. This sequence joins TRBV7-2 and TRBJ2-7; 8 bases line up with TRBD2. CDR3 residues: CASSPRTSRDEQYF. The CDR3, as DNA: TGTGCCAGCAGCCCTCGGACTAGCCGAGACGAGCAGTACTTC.